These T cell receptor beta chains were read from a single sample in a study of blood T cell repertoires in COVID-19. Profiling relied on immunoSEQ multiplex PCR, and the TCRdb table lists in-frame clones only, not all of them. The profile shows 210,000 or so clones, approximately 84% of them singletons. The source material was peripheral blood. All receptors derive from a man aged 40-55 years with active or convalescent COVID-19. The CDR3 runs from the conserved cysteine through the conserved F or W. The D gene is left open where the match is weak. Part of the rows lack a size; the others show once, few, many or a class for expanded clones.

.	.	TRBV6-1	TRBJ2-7	CASRGVATRLNEQYF	TGTGCCAGCAGGGGGGTGGCGACTAGACTAAACGAGCAGTACTTC
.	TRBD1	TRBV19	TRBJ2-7	CASSIGGQGYEQYF	TGTGCCAGTAGTATAGGGGGACAGGGATACGAGCAGTACTTC
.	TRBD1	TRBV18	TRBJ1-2	CASSLDRANSGYTF	TGTGCCAGCTCACTAGACAGGGCCAACTCTGGCTACACCTTC
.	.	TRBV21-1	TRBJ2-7	CASSTRRGKFHYEQYF	TGTGCCAGCAGCACCCGAAGGGGTAAGTTTCACTACGAGCAGTACTTC
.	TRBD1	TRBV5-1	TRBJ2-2	CASRRPETGDTGELFF	TGCGCCAGCAGAAGGCCCGAGACAGGGGACACCGGGGAGCTGTTTTTT
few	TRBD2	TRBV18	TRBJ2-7	CASSPAGTSGTYEQYF	TGTGCCAGCTCACCCGCCGGGACTAGCGGGACCTACGAGCAGTACTTC
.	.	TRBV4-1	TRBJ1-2	CASSQEVVVQGPVYGYTF	TGCGCCAGCAGCCAAGAGGTGGTAGTACAGGGCCCCGTCTATGGCTACACCTTC
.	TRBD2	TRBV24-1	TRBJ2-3	CATSAGLAVGTDTQYF	TGTGCCACCAGTGCGGGGCTAGCGGTTGGCACAGATACGCAGTATTTT
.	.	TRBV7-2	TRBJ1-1	CASSLTEYGPRNIF	TGTGCCAGCAGCCTTACAGAATATGGGCCTCGAAACATTTTT
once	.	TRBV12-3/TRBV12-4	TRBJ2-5	CASRQGNSETQYF	TGTGCCAGCAGACAGGGTAATTCGGAGACCCAGTACTTC
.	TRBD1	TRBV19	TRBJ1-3	CASSISGTGISGNTIYF	TGTGCCAGTAGTATATCCGGGACAGGCATCTCTGGAAACACCATATATTTT
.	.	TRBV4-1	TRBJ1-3	CASSQGPGPSSGNTIYF	TGCGCCAGCAGCCAAGGGCCAGGCCCCAGCTCTGGAAACACCATATATTTT
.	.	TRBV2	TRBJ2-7	CASRVGRPSYYEQYF	TGTGCCAGCAGGGTTGGCAGGCCCTCCTACTACGAGCAGTACTTC
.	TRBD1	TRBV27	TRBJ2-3	CASSHFGQGGTDTQYF	TGTGCCAGCAGTCATTTCGGACAGGGCGGCACAGATACGCAGTATTTT
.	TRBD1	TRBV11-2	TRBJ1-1	CASSLNRGGTEAFF	TGTGCCAGCAGCTTGAACAGGGGTGGCACTGAAGCTTTCTTT
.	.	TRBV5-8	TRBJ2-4	CASSLGSGNIQYF	TGTGCCAGCAGCTTAGGATCGGGGAACATTCAGTACTTC
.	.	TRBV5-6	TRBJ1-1	CASSLLPSGTEAFF	TGTGCCAGCAGCTTGTTACCTAGCGGCACTGAAGCTTTCTTT
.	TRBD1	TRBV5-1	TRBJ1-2	CASSPPWTGYGYTF	TGCGCCAGCAGCCCTCCATGGACAGGCTATGGCTACACCTTC
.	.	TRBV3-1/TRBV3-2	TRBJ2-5	CASSQFGGETQYF	TGTGCCAGCAGCCAATTTGGCGGGGAGACCCAGTACTTC
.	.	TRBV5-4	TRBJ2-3	CASSPGGTLGIDTQYF	TGTGCCAGCAGCCCCGGGGGAACGCTAGGTATAGATACGCAGTATTTT
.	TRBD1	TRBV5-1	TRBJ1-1	CASSKQGAGTEAFF	TGCGCCAGCAGCAAACAGGGGGCCGGCACTGAAGCTTTCTTT